This TCR beta chain appears in the sequencing data of a study of CD8 T cells in Susac syndrome. From blood CD8+ and CD4+ T cells, the TCR beta chain was sequenced. Negative isolation was used for CD8+ and CD4+ T cells and FACS enrichment for TEMRA cells. CDR3 length equals 15 residues. Trimming took 4 bases from V and 4 from J; bases not matched to a gene: 9. The V gene's germline CDR1 is MNHNY and CDR2 SVGAGI (reference sequence). RNA was extracted with the RNeasy kit, and a quantity of 0.5 to 1 ug was reverse transcribed using random hexamers. An immunoSEQ multiplex PCR amplified TCR beta CDR3 over 54 Vbeta and 13 Jbeta. One entry per CDR3 protein, called by TCRdb with MiXCR from the immunoSEQ multiplex PCR reads. Of some 300,000 distinct CDR3 sequences in the sample, 85% are singletons; the top ten hold approximately 0.2%.

The chain combines TRBV6-6 with TRBJ1-1, with 7 positions matching TRBD1. This sequence originates from a human donor with multiple sclerosis. Sequencing used CD8+ T cells from PBMCs. The CDR3 region has the DNA TGTGCCAGCAGTTTCGAGGACAGGTCAGGCACTGAAGCTTTCTTT. This sequence encodes CASSFEDRSGTEAFF.